The entry below gives a single TCR beta chain sequence along with its context. Its cognate antigen is unknown. The V gene lost 7 bases and the J gene lost 1 base, with 13 bases spanning the gap. Germline V CDR1 and CDR2: SQVTM, ANQGSEA. The CDR3 is 13 residues long. These data originate in a study of cytomegalovirus exposure and HLA in healthy donors. Study results and caveats: In a later analysis, a genetic analysis reported fewer productive-TCR N-insertions in an Asian-associated ancestry cluster than the cohort average. The authors later found TCR association rates varying by HLA locus, with DRB1 most and HLA-C fewest.

With 60 Vbeta and 13 Jbeta primers, the PCR was carried out. Data came from immunoSEQ multiplex PCR; TCRdb stores just in-frame clones and leaves some out. The sample lists about 160,000 clones; about four fifths were seen once. This TCR was sampled from a woman in her 30s in good health and CMV-seropositive. The chain couples TRBV29-1 to TRBJ1-1, with D possibly TRBD1 on 5 matching bases. The material sequenced was PBMCs. CDR3 in amino acids: CSAGGGRNTEAFF. The CDR3 coding sequence is TGCAGCGCCGGTGGGGGGAGGAACACTGAAGCTTTCTTT.